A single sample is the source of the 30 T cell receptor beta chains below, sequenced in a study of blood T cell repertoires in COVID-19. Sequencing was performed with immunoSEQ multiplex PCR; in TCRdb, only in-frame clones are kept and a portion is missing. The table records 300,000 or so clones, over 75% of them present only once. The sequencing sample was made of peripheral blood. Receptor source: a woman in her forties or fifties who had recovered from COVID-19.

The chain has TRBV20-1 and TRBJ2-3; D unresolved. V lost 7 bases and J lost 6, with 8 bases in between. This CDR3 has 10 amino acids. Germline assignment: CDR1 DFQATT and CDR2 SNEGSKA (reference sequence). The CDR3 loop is CSVTRDTQYF. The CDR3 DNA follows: TGCAGTGTGACGCGGGATACGCAGTATTTT.

Here the CDR3 DNA reads TGTGCCAGCAGTCCTGCCGGGGAGCTGTTTTTT. Protein sequence: CASSPAGELFF. The chain joins TRBV12-3 or TRBV12-4 to TRBJ2-2; D not certain. The CDR3 has 11 residues. V lost 5 bases, J lost 6 bases, and 4 bases lay in between.

CDR3 loop: CASSLNRGQNTEAFF. The DNA for the CDR3 is TGTGCCAGCAGTCTGAACAGGGGCCAGAACACTGAAGCTTTCTTT. The rearrangement joins TRBV27 to TRBJ1-1; 7 bases align to TRBD1. Germline V gives CDR1 MNHEY, CDR2 SMNVEV (reference sequence). The CDR3 spans 15 residues. Trimming removed 5 bases from V and 1 base from J; junction bases left unmatched: 7.

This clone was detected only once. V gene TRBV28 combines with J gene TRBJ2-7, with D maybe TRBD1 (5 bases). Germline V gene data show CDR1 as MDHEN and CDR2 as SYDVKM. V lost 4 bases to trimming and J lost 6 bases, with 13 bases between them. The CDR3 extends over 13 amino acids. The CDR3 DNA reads TGTGCCAGCAGTTCGCAGGGTATGGGCGAGCAGTACTTC. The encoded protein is CASSSQGMGEQYF.

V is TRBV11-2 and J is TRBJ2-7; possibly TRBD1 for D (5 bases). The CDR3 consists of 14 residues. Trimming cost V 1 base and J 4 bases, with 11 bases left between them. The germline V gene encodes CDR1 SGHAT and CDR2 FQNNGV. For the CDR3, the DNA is TGTGCCAGCAGCTTAGGGCAGGGTGATTACGAGCAGTACTTC. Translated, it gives CASSLGQGDYEQYF.

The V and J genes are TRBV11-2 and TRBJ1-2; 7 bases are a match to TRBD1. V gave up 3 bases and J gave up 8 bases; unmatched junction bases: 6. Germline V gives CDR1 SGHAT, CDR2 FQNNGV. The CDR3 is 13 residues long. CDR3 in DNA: TGTGCCAGCAGCTTGGACAGGAGCAAAGGCTACACCTTC. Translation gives CASSLDRSKGYTF.

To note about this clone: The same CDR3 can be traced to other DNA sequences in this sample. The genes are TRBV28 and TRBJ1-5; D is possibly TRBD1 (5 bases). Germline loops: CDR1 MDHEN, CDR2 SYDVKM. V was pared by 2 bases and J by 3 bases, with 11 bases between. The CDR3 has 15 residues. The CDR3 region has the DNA TGTGCCAGCAGTTTAGTAGGGGCGCCCAATCAGCCCCAGCATTTT. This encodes CASSLVGAPNQPQHF.

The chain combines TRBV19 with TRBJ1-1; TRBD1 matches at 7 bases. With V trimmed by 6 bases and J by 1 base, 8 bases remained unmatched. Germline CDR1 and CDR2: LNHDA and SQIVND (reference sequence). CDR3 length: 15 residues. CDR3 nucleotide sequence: TGTGCCAGTAGCCTTCTCCGACAGGGGAACACTGAAGCTTTCTTT. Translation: CASSLLRQGNTEAFF.

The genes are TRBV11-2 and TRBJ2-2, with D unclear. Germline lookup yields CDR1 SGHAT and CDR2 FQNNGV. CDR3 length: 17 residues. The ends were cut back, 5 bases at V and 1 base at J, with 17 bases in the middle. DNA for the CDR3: TGTGCCAGCAGCGTCCAACAGAGATCCCAGAACACCGGGGAGCTGTTTTTT. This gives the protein CASSVQQRSQNTGELFF.

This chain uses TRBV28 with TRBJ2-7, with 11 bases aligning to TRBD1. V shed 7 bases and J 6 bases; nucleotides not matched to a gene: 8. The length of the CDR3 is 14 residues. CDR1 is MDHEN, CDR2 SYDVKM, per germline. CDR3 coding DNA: TGTGCCAGCACCCCCGGGACAGGGGGACGCGAGCAGTACTTC. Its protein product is CASTPGTGGREQYF.

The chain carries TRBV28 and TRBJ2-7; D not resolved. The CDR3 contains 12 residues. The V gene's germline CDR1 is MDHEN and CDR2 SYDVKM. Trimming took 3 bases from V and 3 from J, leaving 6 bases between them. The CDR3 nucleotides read TGTGCCAGCAGTTTGGGCAACTACGAGCAGTACTTC. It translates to CASSLGNYEQYF. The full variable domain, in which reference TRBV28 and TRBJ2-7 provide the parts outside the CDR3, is DVKVTQSSRYLVKRTGEKVFLECVQDMDHENMFWYRQDPGLGLRLIYFSYDVKMKEKGDIPEGYSVSREKKERFSLILESASTNQTSMYLCASSLGNYEQYFGPGTRLTVT.

The CDR3, as DNA: TGTGCCAGCAGCGTAGAGGGCAGGGGTAACTATGGCTACACCTTC. It specifies CASSVEGRGNYGYTF. The chain links TRBV9 to TRBJ1-2; TRBD1 might be the D (6 bases). The CDR3 runs 15 residues. V lost 0 bases to trimming and J lost 1 base, with 10 bases between them. Germline lookup yields CDR1 SGDLS and CDR2 YYNGEE.

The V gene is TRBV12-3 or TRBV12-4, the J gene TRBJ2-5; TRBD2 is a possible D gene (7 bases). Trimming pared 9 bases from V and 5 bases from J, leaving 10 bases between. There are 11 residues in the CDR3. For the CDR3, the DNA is TGTGCCAGTGGGAGGGGGGAGACCCAGTACTTC. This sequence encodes CASGRGETQYF.

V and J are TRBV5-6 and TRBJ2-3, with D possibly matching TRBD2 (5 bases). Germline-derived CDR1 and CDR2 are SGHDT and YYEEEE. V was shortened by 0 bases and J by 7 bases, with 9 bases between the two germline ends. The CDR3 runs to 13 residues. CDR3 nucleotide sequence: TGTGCCAGCAGCTTGGGCAGACTAAATACGCAGTATTTT. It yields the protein CASSLGRLNTQYF.

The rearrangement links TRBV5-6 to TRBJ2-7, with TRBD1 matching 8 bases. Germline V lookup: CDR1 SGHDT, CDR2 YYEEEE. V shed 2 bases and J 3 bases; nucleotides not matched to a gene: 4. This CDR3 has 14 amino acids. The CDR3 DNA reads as TGTGCCAGCAGCTTCGGACAGGGTAACTACGAGCAGTACTTC. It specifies CASSFGQGNYEQYF. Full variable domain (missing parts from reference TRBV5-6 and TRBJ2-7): DAGVTQSPTHLIKTRGQQVTLRCSPKSGHDTVSWYQQALGQGPQFIFQYYEEEERQRGNFPDRFSGHQFPNYSSELNVNALLLGDSALYLCASSFGQGNYEQYFGPGTRLTVT.

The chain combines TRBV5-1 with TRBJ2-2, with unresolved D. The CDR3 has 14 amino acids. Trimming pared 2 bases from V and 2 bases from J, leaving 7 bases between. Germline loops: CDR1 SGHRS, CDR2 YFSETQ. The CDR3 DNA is TGCGCCAGCAGCTTTTCCATTAACACCGGGGAGCTGTTTTTT. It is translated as CASSFSINTGELFF.

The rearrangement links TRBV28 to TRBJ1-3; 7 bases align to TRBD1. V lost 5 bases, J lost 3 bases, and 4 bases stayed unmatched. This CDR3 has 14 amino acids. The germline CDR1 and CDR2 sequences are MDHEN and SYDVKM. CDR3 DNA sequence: TGTGCCAGCAGTCTACAGGGGAATGGAAACACCATATATTTT. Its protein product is CASSLQGNGNTIYF.

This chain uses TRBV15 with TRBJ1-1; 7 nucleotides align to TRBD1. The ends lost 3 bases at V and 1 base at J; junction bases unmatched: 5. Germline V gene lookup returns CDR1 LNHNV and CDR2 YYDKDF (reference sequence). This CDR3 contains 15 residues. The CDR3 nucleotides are TGTGCCACCAGCAGGGACAGGATTCAGAACACTGAAGCTTTCTTT. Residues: CATSRDRIQNTEAFF.

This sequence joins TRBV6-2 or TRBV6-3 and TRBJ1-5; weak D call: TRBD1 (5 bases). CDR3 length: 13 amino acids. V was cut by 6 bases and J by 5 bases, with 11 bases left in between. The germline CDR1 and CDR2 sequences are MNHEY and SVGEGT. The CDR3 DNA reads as TGTGCCAGCAGCCCCAGGGTCGATCAGCCCCAGCATTTT. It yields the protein CASSPRVDQPQHF.

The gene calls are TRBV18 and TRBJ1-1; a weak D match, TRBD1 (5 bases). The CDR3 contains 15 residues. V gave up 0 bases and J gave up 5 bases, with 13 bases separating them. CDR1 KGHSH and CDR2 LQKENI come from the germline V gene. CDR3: CASSPPVGGWTEAFF. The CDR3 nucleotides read TGTGCCAGCTCACCACCGGTGGGGGGATGGACTGAAGCTTTCTTT.

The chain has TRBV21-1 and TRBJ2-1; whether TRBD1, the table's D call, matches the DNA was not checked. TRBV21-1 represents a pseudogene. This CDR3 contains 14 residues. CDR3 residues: CASTGQAPYNEQFF. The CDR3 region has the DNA TGTGCCAGCACGGGACAGGCCCCCTACAATGAGCAGTTCTTC.

The CDR3 DNA is TGTGCCAGCAGTTATAGGGGTTTAGTCAATGAGCAGTTCTTC. Its translation is CASSYRGLVNEQFF. The V gene is TRBV6-2 or TRBV6-3, the J gene TRBJ2-1; TRBD1 might be the D (5 bases). This CDR3 spans 14 amino acids. Germline V gives CDR1 MNHEY, CDR2 SVGEGT. V lost 3 bases and J 6 bases, leaving 12 bases between the germline ends.

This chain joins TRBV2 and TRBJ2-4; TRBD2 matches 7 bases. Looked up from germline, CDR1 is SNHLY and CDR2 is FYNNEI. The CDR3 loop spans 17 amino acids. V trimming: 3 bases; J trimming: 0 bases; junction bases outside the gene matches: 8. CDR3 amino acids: CASSESGGSGAKNIQYF. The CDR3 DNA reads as TGTGCCAGCAGTGAGTCGGGCGGGAGTGGAGCCAAAAACATTCAGTACTTC.

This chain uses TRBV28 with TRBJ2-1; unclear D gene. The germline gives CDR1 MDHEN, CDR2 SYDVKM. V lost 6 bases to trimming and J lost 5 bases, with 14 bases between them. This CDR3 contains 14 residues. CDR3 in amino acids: CASSPIRRDNEQFF. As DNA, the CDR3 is TGTGCCAGCAGCCCGATTCGCCGAGACAATGAGCAGTTCTTC.

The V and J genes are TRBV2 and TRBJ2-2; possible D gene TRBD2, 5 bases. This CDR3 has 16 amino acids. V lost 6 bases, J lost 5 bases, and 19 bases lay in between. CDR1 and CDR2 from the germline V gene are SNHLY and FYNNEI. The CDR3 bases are TGTGCCAGCAGGGACTTACGCGGGTCAGCTACCGGGGAGCTGTTTTTT. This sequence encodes CASRDLRGSATGELFF.

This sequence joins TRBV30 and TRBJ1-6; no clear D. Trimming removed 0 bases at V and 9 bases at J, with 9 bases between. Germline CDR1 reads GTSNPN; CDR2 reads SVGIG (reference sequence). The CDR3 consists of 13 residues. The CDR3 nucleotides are TGTGCCTGGAGTGTACGAACGGGTTCACCCCTCCACTTT. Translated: CAWSVRTGSPLHF.

CDR3 bases: TGTGCCAGTAGTATTAATTCCCAGGGGTCCCACAATGAGCAGTTCTTC. Protein: CASSINSQGSHNEQFF. The gene calls are TRBV19 and TRBJ2-1; a weak D match, TRBD1 (6 bases). Germline V gene sequence: CDR1 LNHDA, CDR2 SQIVND (reference sequence). The V end was cut by 3 bases, the J end by 5 bases, with 17 bases between. This CDR3 is 16 amino acids long.

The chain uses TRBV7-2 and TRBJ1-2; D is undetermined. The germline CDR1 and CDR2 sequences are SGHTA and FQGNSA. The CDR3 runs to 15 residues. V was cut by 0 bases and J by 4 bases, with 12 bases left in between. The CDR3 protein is CASSLALTESYGYTF. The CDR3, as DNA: TGTGCCAGCAGCTTAGCCTTGACGGAGAGCTATGGCTACACCTTC.

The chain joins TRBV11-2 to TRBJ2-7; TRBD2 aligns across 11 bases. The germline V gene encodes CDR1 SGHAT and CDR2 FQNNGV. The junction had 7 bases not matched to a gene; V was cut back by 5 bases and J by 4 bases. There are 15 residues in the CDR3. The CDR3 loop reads CASSTELAGGYEQYF. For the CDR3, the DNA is TGTGCCAGCAGCACCGAGCTAGCGGGAGGATACGAGCAGTACTTC.

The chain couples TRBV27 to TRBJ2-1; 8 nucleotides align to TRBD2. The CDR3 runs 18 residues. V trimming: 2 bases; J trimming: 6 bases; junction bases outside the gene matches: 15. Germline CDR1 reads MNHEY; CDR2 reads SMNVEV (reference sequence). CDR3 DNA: TGTGCCAGCAGTTTAGGCGCCGTAAGCGGGAGAAACGCCAATGAGCAGTTCTTC. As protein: CASSLGAVSGRNANEQFF.